The following is a T cell receptor (beta chain) sequence with its context. What it binds is not known. TCRdb used MiXCR to reprocess the reads, holding one entry per CDR3 protein. Of some 57,000 distinct CDR3 sequences in the sample, roughly a third were seen once. Germline V lookup: CDR1 SGHAT, CDR2 FQNNGV. Trimming left V 1 base short and J 6 bases short, with 19 bases between. The CDR3 is made up of 17 amino acids. The sample originates from a study of T cell repertoires in cytomegalovirus infection. Study observations and caveats: Dominant in the ex vivo response were TCR beta clonotypes restricted by HLA-C and specific for CMV.

The sample taken for sequencing was PBMCs, sequenced either directly or after in vitro stimulation (not recorded which). This TCR was recovered from a human donor in good health (CMV status not recorded). Some clones in this sample may be carry-over from other donors' samples. The V call is TRBV11-2, the J call TRBJ1-5, with D uncertain. CDR3 amino acids: CASSLVPGREWVQPQHF. CDR3 in DNA: TGTGCCAGCAGCTTAGTACCTGGGAGGGAGTGGGTTCAGCCCCAGCATTTT.